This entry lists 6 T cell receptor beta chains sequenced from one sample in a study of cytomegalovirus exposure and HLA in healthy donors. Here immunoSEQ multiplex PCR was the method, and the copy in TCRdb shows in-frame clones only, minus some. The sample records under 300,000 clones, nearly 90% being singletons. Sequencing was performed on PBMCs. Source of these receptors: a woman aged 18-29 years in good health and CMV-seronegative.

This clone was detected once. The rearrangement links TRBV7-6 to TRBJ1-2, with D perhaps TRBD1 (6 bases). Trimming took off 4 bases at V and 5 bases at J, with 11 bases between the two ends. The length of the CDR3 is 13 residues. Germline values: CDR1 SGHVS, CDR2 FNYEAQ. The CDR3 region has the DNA TGTGCCAGCAGCTGGGAGACAGGATATGGCTACACCTTC. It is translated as CASSWETGYGYTF.

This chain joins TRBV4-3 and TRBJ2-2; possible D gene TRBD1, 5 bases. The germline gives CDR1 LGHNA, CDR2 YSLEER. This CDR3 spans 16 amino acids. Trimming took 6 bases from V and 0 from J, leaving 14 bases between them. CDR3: CASRRQGTANTGELFF. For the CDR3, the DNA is TGCGCCAGCAGACGGCAGGGAACCGCGAACACCGGGGAGCTGTTTTTT.

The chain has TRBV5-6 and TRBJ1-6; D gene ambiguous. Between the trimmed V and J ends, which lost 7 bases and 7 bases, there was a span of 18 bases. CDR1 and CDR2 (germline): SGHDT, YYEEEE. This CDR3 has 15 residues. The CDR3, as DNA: TGTGCCAGCTCCCTCGGGGTTTTTACGAATTCACCCCTCCACTTT. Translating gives CASSLGVFTNSPLHF.

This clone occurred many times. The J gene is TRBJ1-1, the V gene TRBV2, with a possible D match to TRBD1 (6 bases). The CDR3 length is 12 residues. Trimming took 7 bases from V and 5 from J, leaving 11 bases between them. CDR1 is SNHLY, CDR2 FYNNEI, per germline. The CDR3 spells CASKQGRTEAFF. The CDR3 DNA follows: TGTGCCAGCAAACAGGGAAGGACTGAAGCTTTCTTT.

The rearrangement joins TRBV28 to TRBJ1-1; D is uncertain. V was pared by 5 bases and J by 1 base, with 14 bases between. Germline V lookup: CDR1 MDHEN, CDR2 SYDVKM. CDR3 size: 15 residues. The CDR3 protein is CASSPGSTKNTEAFF. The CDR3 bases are TGTGCCAGCAGTCCAGGCAGTACGAAGAACACTGAAGCTTTCTTT.

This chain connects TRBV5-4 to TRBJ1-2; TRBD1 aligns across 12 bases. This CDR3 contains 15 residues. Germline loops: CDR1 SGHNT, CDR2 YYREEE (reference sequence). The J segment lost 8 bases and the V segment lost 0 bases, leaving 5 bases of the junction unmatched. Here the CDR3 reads CASSLGDRGRGGYTF. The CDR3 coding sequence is TGTGCCAGCAGCTTGGGGGACAGGGGGCGCGGAGGCTACACCTTC.